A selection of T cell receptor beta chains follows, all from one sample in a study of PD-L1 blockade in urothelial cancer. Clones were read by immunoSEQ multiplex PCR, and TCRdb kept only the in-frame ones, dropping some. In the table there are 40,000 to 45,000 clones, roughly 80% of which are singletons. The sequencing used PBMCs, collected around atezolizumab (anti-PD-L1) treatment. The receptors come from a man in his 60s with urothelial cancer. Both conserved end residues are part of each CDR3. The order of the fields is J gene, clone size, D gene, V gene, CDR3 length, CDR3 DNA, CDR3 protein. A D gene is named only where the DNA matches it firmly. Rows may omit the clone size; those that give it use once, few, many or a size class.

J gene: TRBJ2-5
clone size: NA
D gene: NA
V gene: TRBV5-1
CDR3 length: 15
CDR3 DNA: TGCGCCAGCAGCTTGGGGAACAGGGTCGGCGAGACCCAGTACTTC
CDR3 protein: CASSLGNRVGETQYF

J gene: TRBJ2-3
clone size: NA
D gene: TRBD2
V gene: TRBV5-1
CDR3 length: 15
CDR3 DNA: TGCGCCAGCACCGAGGGACTAGCGGACATGGCAGTGCAGTATTTT
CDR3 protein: CASTEGLADMAVQYF

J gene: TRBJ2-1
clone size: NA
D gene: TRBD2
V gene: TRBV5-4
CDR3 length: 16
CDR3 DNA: TGTGCCAGCAGCTTGGCCGTAGCGGGGGGGCGCAATGAGCAGTTCTTC
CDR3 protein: CASSLAVAGGRNEQFF

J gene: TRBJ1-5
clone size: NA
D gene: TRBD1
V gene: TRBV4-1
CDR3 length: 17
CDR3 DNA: TGCGCCAGCAGCCAAGGGGACAGGGGCCGAAGCAATCAGCCCCAGCATTTT
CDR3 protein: CASSQGDRGRSNQPQHF

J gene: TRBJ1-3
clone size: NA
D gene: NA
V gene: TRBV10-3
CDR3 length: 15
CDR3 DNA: TGTGCCATCAGTGGATCTACTCTCTCTGGAAACACCATATATTTT
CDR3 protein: CAISGSTLSGNTIYF

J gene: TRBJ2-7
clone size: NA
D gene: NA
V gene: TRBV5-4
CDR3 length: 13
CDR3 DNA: TGTGCCAGCAGCACCGCGGACTCCTACGAGCAGTACTTC
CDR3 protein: CASSTADSYEQYF

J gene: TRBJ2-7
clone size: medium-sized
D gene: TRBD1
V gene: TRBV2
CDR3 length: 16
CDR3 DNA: TGTGCCAGCAGTGAAGTAGGGACAGGAGTAGCCTACGAGCAGTACTTC
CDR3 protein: CASSEVGTGVAYEQYF

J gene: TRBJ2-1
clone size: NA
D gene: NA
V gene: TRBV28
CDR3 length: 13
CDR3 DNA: TGTGCCAGCAGTCTCCGGGGGGCGAGTGAGCAGTTCTTC
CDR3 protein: CASSLRGASEQFF

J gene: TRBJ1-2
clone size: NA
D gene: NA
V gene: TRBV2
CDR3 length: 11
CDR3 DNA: TGTGCCACCAAGGAGGACTATGGCTACACCTTC
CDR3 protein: CATKEDYGYTF

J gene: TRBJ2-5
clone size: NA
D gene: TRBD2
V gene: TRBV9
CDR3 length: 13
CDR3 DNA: TGTGCCAGCAGCGCTGGACTAGCAGAGACCCAGTACTTC
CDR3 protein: CASSAGLAETQYF

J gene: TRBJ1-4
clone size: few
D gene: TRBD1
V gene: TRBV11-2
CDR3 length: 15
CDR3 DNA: TGTGCCAGCAGCTTGCTCCGGGACAGGGAGAAAAAACTGTTTTTT
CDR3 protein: CASSLLRDREKKLFF

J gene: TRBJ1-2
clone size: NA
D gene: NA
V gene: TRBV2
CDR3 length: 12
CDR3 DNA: TGTGCCAGCACAGGGGCTAACTATGGCTACACCTTC
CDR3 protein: CASTGANYGYTF

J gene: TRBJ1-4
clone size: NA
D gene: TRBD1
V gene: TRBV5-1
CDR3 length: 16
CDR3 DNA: TGCGCCAGCGGGGGGACAGGGGGCCTGGTTAGTGAAAAACTGTTTTTT
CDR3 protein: CASGGTGGLVSEKLFF

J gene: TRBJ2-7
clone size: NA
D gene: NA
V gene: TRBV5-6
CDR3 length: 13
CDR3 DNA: TGTGCCAGCAGCCCGACAGGGGCGGGGGATGAAAACTTC
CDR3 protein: CASSPTGAGDENF

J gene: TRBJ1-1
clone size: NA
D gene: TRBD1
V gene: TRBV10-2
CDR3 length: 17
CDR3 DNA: TGCGCCAGCAGTGGGGACAGGGGTGATGGTTTTGACACTGAAGCTTTCTTT
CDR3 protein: CASSGDRGDGFDTEAFF

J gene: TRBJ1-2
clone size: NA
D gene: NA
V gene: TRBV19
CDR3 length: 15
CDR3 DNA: TGTGCCAGTAGTATAAGGGCGGAAGAGGGCTATGGCTACACCTTC
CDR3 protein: CASSIRAEEGYGYTF